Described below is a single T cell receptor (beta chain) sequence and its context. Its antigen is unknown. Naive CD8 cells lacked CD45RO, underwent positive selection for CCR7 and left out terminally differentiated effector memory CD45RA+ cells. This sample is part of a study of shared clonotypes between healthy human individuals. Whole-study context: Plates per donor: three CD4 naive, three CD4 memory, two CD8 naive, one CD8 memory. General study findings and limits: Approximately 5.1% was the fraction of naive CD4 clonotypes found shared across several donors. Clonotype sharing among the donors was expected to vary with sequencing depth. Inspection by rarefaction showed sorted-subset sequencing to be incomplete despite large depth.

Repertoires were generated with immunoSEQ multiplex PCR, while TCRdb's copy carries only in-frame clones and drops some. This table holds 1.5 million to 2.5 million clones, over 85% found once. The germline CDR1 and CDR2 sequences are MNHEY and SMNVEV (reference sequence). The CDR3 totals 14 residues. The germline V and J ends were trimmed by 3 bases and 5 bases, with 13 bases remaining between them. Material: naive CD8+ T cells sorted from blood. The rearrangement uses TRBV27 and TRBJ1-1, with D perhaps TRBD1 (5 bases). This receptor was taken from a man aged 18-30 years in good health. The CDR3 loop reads CASSFKGLRTEAFF. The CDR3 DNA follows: TGTGCCAGCAGTTTTAAGGGGCTGAGGACTGAAGCTTTCTTT.